These 3 T cell receptor beta chains originate from one sample sequenced in a study of T cells after yellow fever vaccination. TCRdb re-derived calls from the 5' RACE reads in MiXCR, one entry per CDR3 protein. This repertoire shows about 320,000 distinct CDR3 sequences, around 6.8% found once; its top ten account for 15% to 20%. The sequenced sample was PBMCs, obtained about 49 days after the first yellow fever vaccination. These receptors originate from a man younger than 35 who received the YFV17D yellow fever vaccine.

This clonotype has ten or more counts. Written as DNA, the CDR3 is TGCGCCAGCAGCTTAGGCACTCGCCAAGAGACCCAGTACTTC. It encodes CASSLGTRQETQYF. The chain carries TRBV5-1 and TRBJ2-5; the D is unclear. CDR1 and CDR2 (germline): SGHRS, YFSETQ. The CDR3 loop spans 14 amino acids. The ends were cut back, 2 bases at V and 1 base at J, with 9 bases in the middle.

This sequence joins TRBV2 and TRBJ2-3, with 7 bases fitting TRBD1. V lost 5 bases and J lost 4; bases outside the gene matches: 6. CDR3 length equals 14 residues. The V gene's germline CDR1 is SNHLY and CDR2 FYNNEI. The CDR3 loop reads CASSSQGRSDTQYF. The CDR3 bases are TGTGCCAGCAGTTCACAGGGGAGATCAGATACGCAGTATTTT.

This clonotype was counted at least ten times. The J gene is TRBJ1-5, the V gene TRBV20-1, with 7 bases identical to TRBD1. Germline V gene sequence: CDR1 DFQATT, CDR2 SNEGSKA (reference sequence). The V segment lost 5 bases and the J segment 7 bases; nucleotides outside the gene matches: 8. The CDR3 is made up of 13 amino acids. DNA of the CDR3: TGCAGTGCTGGAAACAGGGGCGAACAGCCCCAGCATTTT. It encodes CSAGNRGEQPQHF.